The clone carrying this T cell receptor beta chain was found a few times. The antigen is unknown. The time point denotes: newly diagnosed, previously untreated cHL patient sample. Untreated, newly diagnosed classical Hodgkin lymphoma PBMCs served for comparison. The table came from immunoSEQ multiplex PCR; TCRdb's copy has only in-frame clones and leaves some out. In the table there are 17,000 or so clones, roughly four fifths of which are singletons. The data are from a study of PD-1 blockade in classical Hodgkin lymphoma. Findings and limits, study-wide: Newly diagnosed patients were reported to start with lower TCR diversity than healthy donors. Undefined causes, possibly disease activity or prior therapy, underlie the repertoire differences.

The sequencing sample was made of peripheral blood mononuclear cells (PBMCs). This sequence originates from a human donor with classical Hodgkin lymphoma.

In DNA, the CDR3 is TGTGCCAGCAGTCGGGACAGGGGGACCGGGGAGCTGTTTTTT. This gives the protein CASSRDRGTGELFF. The J gene is TRBJ2-2, the V gene TRBV6-1; 11 bases agree with TRBD1. The CDR3 is 14 residues long. Germline CDR1 and CDR2: MNHNS and SASEGT. V lost 5 bases to trimming and J lost 5 bases; unmatched junction nucleotides: 1.